The 7 T cell receptor beta chains below come from one sample, sequenced in a study of cytomegalovirus exposure and HLA in healthy donors. PCR amplification relied on 60 Vbeta primers (plus 13 Jbeta primers). The table came from immunoSEQ multiplex PCR; TCRdb's copy has only in-frame clones and leaves some out. The sample lists fewer than 150,000 clones, about 79% seen once, with 4% to 5% in the top ten. The specimen sequenced was PBMCs. The receptors were gathered from a man between 40 and 49 years old in good health and CMV-seropositive.

The genes are TRBV4-1 and TRBJ1-3, with unresolved D. The CDR3 sequence is 17 residues long. V was cut by 0 bases and J by 0 bases, with 12 bases left in between. CDR1 and CDR2 from the germline V gene are MGHRA and YSYEKL. For the CDR3, the DNA is TGCGCCAGCAGCCAAGATCCTCCCCCGAGCTCTGGAAACACCATATATTTT. As protein: CASSQDPPPSSGNTIYF.

The chain is built from TRBV19 and TRBJ2-1; 13 bases are shared with TRBD2. The ends lost 10 bases at V and 4 bases at J; junction bases unmatched: 7. Germline assignment: CDR1 LNHDA and CDR2 SQIVND (reference sequence). The CDR3 is 15 amino acids. The CDR3 is CAISPTSGRYNEQFF. The CDR3 coding sequence is TGTGCCATTTCGCCGACTAGCGGGAGGTACAATGAGCAGTTCTTC.

The chain carries TRBV7-6 and TRBJ1-5; D remains ambiguous. Germline loops: CDR1 SGHVS, CDR2 FNYEAQ. The CDR3 has 16 amino acids. V was cut by 0 bases and J by 1 base, with 10 bases left in between. The CDR3 sequence is CASSLAPSGSNQPQHF. The CDR3 DNA follows: TGTGCCAGCAGCTTAGCGCCCTCGGGAAGCAATCAGCCCCAGCATTTT.

The V gene is TRBV19, the J gene TRBJ2-2; 9 nucleotides match TRBD2. V shed 4 bases and J 5 bases; nucleotides not matched to a gene: 5. Germline V CDR1 and CDR2: LNHDA, SQIVND (reference sequence). The CDR3 runs to 15 residues. The CDR3 DNA reads as TGTGCCAGTAGTAATAGCGGGAGTGGGACCGGGGAGCTGTTTTTT. Its protein product is CASSNSGSGTGELFF.

This rearrangement joins TRBV10-2 to TRBJ2-5, with unresolved D. The V end was cut by 5 bases, the J end by 5 bases, with 6 bases between. Germline-derived CDR1 and CDR2 are WSHSY and SAAADI. This CDR3 is 11 amino acids long. CDR3: CASSFLETQYF. DNA for the CDR3: TGCGCCAGCAGTTTCCTGGAGACCCAGTACTTC.

The chain couples TRBV6-5 to TRBJ2-7; TRBD2 agrees at 8 bases. Germline lookup yields CDR1 MNHEY and CDR2 SVGAGI. Losses at the gene ends were 2 bases for V and 4 bases for J; bases not matched to a gene: 4. The CDR3 has 14 amino acids. CDR3 loop: CASSYGLAGYEQYF. CDR3 nucleotides: TGTGCCAGCAGTTACGGGCTAGCGGGTTACGAGCAGTACTTC.

The chain employs TRBV27 and TRBJ2-3; D perhaps matches TRBD2 (7 bases). The CDR3 consists of 15 residues. Trimming took 2 bases from V and 4 from J, leaving 13 bases between them. CDR1 is MNHEY and CDR2 is SMNVEV in the germline V gene (reference sequence). CDR3 sequence (DNA): TGTGCCAGCAGTTTAAGGGGGAGGGCCGCAGATACGCAGTATTTT. It encodes CASSLRGRAADTQYF.